One and the same sample provided the 3 T cell receptor beta chains below, sequenced in a study of blood T cell repertoires in COVID-19. TCRdb keeps only in-frame clones here, not all; method: immunoSEQ multiplex PCR. The table has over 100,000 clones, about nine tenths seen once; the top ten hold around 1.2%. The sample taken for sequencing was peripheral blood. The source of these receptors is a human donor in a cohort sampled during active COVID-19.

This sequence joins TRBV28 and TRBJ2-2; the match to TRBD1 covers 7 bases. Germline CDR1 and CDR2: MDHEN and SYDVKM. CDR3 length: 14 amino acids. The V gene end was trimmed by 5 bases and the J gene end by 7 bases; junction bases not matched to a gene: 7. CDR3 DNA: TGTGCCAGCAGTCTCCGACAGGGACGCGGGGAGCTGTTTTTT. Its protein is CASSLRQGRGELFF.

This sequence joins TRBV5-1 and TRBJ1-2, with D perhaps matching TRBD1 (6 bases). Germline V lookup: CDR1 SGHRS, CDR2 YFSETQ. The CDR3 has 15 residues. V was cut by 4 bases and J by 5 bases, with 18 bases left in between. In nucleotides, the CDR3 is TGCGCCAGCAGCCTGGAGCCGGGACACCTATATGGCTACACCTTC. Protein: CASSLEPGHLYGYTF.

Concerning this clone: One end of the junction does not line up with germline, which may come from a read error. The chain has TRBV18 and TRBJ2-3, with a tentative D call TRBD1 (6 bases). The CDR3 covers 13 residues. CDR1 and CDR2 (germline): KGHSH, LQKENI. CDR3 nucleotides: TGTGCCAGCTCACCAGACTCGGCAGGGGAATGGCATTTT. Translation gives CASSPDSAGEWHF.